The 6 T cell receptor beta chains below were found in one sample sequenced in a study of T cell changes during pregnancy in multiple sclerosis. Assay: immunoSEQ multiplex PCR; the TCRdb copy retains only in-frame clones and omits some. The table includes about 49,000 clones, around 94% detected once. Sequenced here: CD8+ T cells from peripheral blood mononuclear cells, sampled before pregnancy. The receptors come from a female donor with multiple sclerosis, enrolled in a pregnancy study.

The V and J genes are TRBV4-3 and TRBJ1-2, with D possibly matching TRBD1 (5 bases). CDR1 and CDR2 (germline): LGHNA, YSLEER. V shed 0 bases and J shed 4 bases, with 12 bases lying between them. The CDR3 contains 15 residues. CDR3 amino acids: CASSQEEGMGYGYTF. The CDR3, as DNA: TGCGCCAGCAGCCAAGAGGAGGGGATGGGCTATGGCTACACCTTC.

V gene TRBV6-5 combines with J gene TRBJ2-7; tentative D call: TRBD1 (5 bases). From germline, CDR1 is MNHEY and CDR2 SVGAGI. V was clipped by 4 bases and J by 0 bases, with 10 bases between them. The CDR3 has 14 amino acids. The CDR3 region is CASSSLTDSYEQYF. CDR3 coding DNA: TGTGCCAGCAGTTCGCTGACAGACTCCTACGAGCAGTACTTC.

The V call is TRBV21-1, the J call TRBJ1-1; the tabulated D call, TRBD1, remains unverified against the DNA. TRBV21-1 is shown as a pseudogene. This CDR3 spans 15 amino acids. CDR3 residues: CASSPRDRKNTEAFF. CDR3 in DNA: TGTGCCAGCAGCCCCCGGGACAGAAAGAACACTGAAGCTTTCTTT.

The V and J genes are TRBV6-5 and TRBJ1-2, with D possibly TRBD1 on 5 matching bases. The V and J ends lost 6 bases and 2 bases respectively, with 7 bases between them. The germline V gene has CDR1 MNHEY and CDR2 SVGAGI. This CDR3 is built from 12 residues. The CDR3 bases are TGTGCCAGCAGGGGGCAGAACTATGGCTACACCTTC. Residues: CASRGQNYGYTF.

Comments on this clone: The limits of the CDR3 on the DNA are not certain, so only TCRdb's listed CDR3 is given. The CDR3 loop is CATSSFGPGKNYEQYF. The chain uses TRBV15 and TRBJ2-7; TRBD2, the table's D call, was not compared with the DNA. Inclusive of both ends, the CDR3 amounts to 16 amino acids. Germline V gives CDR1 LNHNV, CDR2 YYDKDF (reference sequence).

The chain links TRBV30 to TRBJ1-2; no reliable D call. Trimming pared 4 bases from V and 8 bases from J, leaving 17 bases between. Germline lookup yields CDR1 GTSNPN and CDR2 SVGIG (reference sequence). The CDR3 extends over 13 amino acids. CDR3 region: CAWNAGGAWGYTF. The CDR3 nucleotides read TGTGCCTGGAACGCCGGTGGAGCTTGGGGCTACACCTTC.